The 25 T cell receptor beta chains below were found in one sample sequenced in a study of somatic mutations in cytotoxic T cells in rheumatoid arthritis. The data were produced by immunoSEQ multiplex PCR, yet TCRdb's version contains in-frame clones alone and is incomplete. This sample has roughly 32,000 clones, with around four fifths found just once. What was sequenced was CD8+ T cells sorted from blood. Receptors originate from an adult with rheumatoid arthritis.

This chain links TRBV29-1 with TRBJ2-1, with a tentative D call TRBD2 (6 bases). Germline V gives CDR1 SQVTM, CDR2 ANQGSEA. V was clipped by 2 bases and J by 4 bases, with 9 bases between them. The CDR3 runs 13 residues. The chain's CDR3 is CSVETGAYNEQFF. In DNA form, the CDR3 reads TGCAGCGTTGAAACGGGAGCGTACAATGAGCAGTTCTTC.

Only one count was recorded for this clone. The V call is TRBV9, the J call TRBJ1-5; 7 nucleotides agree with TRBD1. The germline CDR1 and CDR2 sequences are SGDLS and YYNGEE. CDR3 length equals 15 residues. Trimming removed 4 bases from V and 3 bases from J; junction bases left unmatched: 7. For the CDR3, the DNA is TGTGCCAGCAGCACCCAGGGGGAAGCCAATCAGCCCCAGCATTTT. Its translation is CASSTQGEANQPQHF.

The gene calls are TRBV27 and TRBJ2-1; 13 bases are shared with TRBD2. Germline V gene data show CDR1 as MNHEY and CDR2 as SMNVEV (reference sequence). This CDR3 spans 17 amino acids. Trimming cost V 8 bases and J 0 bases; bases outside gene matches: 7. The CDR3 coding sequence is TGTGCCAGCGCCGGACTAGCGGGAGAAAGCTCCTACAATGAGCAGTTCTTC. Its translation is CASAGLAGESSYNEQFF.

This clone was observed once. V and J are TRBV11-3 and TRBJ1-1; 7 nucleotides agree with TRBD1. The germline V gene has CDR1 SGHNT and CDR2 YENEEA. The CDR3 runs 14 residues. With 2 bases clipped from V and 7 bases from J, the junction kept 7 bases outside the gene matches. The CDR3 region has the DNA TGTGCCAGCAGCTTAAGGGGGCCGGGGAGTGAAGCTTTCTTT. Its translation is CASSLRGPGSEAFF. Filled out from reference TRBV11-3 and TRBJ1-1, the complete variable domain reads EAGVVQSPRYKIIEKKQPVAFWCNPISGHNTLYWYLQNLGQGPELLIRYENEEAVDDSQLPKDRFSAERLKGVDSTLKIQPAELGDSAVYLCASSLRGPGSEAFFGQGTRLTVV.

This chain joins TRBV28 and TRBJ1-1, with D possibly TRBD1 on 5 matching bases. There are 16 residues in the CDR3. V lost 4 bases and J lost 0, with 15 bases in between. Per germline, CDR1 MDHEN and CDR2 SYDVKM. The CDR3 DNA sequence: TGTGCCAGCAGTTCTCTTTCGGGGGGATTGAACACTGAAGCTTTCTTT. Translating gives CASSSLSGGLNTEAFF.

This rearrangement joins TRBV4-3 to TRBJ2-1, with 9 bases that match TRBD1. V lost 5 bases to trimming and J lost 7 bases; unmatched junction nucleotides: 9. Germline values: CDR1 LGHNA, CDR2 YSLEER. The CDR3 consists of 15 residues. The CDR3 DNA reads TGCGCCAGCAGCTACACAGGGGGCTTTGGGAATGAGCAGTTCTTC. It yields the protein CASSYTGGFGNEQFF.

This chain connects TRBV5-6 to TRBJ1-2; D call uncertain. The germline gives CDR1 SGHDT, CDR2 YYEEEE. There are 12 residues in the CDR3. With 1 base removed from V and 5 bases from J, the gap between germline ends came to 6 bases. DNA of the CDR3: TGTGCCAGCAGCTTGAGAGGGTATGGCTACACCTTC. The encoded protein is CASSLRGYGYTF.

The V gene is TRBV6-5, the J gene TRBJ1-5; TRBD1 is a possible D gene (6 bases). V was clipped by 4 bases and J by 3 bases, with 10 bases between them. This CDR3 region has 14 residues. Germline CDR1 MNHEY, CDR2 SVGAGI. CDR3 sequence (DNA): TGTGCCAGCAGTTCGTCAGGGGTCAATCAGCCCCAGCATTTT. Its translation: CASSSSGVNQPQHF.

This clone turned up a few times. V gene TRBV28 combines with J gene TRBJ1-5, with a weak D call TRBD1 (5 bases). Germline V lookup: CDR1 MDHEN, CDR2 SYDVKM. The CDR3 totals 16 residues. V was trimmed by 3 bases and J by 0 bases, leaving 12 bases between them. CDR3 protein: CASSFRTGVSNQPQHF. CDR3 DNA sequence: TGTGCCAGCAGTTTCCGGACGGGGGTTAGCAATCAGCCCCAGCATTTT.

The chain couples TRBV19 to TRBJ2-1; 8 positions agree with TRBD1. The CDR3 length is 17 residues. V was pared by 7 bases and J by 2 bases, with 13 bases of the junction left unmatched. In germline, CDR1 is LNHDA, CDR2 SQIVND (reference sequence). The CDR3 reads CASTITRQGRTYNEQFF. In nucleotides, the CDR3 is TGTGCCAGTACGATAACTAGACAGGGGAGGACCTACAATGAGCAGTTCTTC.

The chain uses TRBV5-1 and TRBJ2-7; 8 nucleotides match TRBD2. Germline CDR1 SGHRS, CDR2 YFSETQ. The CDR3 is 15 amino acids. V was pared by 0 bases and J by 5 bases, with 7 bases of the junction left unmatched. CDR3 DNA sequence: TGCGCCAGCAGCTTGGCCGGGAGGGGTAGCGACGAGCAGTACTTC. Its translation is CASSLAGRGSDEQYF.

The rearrangement joins TRBV30 to TRBJ2-5, with TRBD2 matching over 7 bases. Matching the DNA end better, TRBJ2-7 makes the J call doubtful. The CDR3 contains 14 residues. Germline V gives CDR1 GTSNPN, CDR2 SVGIG (reference sequence). CDR3 sequence reads: CAWSPGRGSYEQYF. Written as DNA, the CDR3 is TGTGCCTGGAGTCCTGGGAGGGGCTCCTACGAGCAGTACTTC.

This clone occurred once. The chain is built from TRBV19 and TRBJ1-1; TRBD1 agrees at 8 bases. CDR3 size: 14 residues. V was clipped by 3 bases and J by 7 bases; unmatched bases: 7. Looked up from germline, CDR1 is LNHDA and CDR2 is SQIVND (reference sequence). This CDR3 is CASSIPATGVEAFF. CDR3 in DNA: TGTGCCAGTAGTATCCCCGCGACAGGGGTTGAAGCTTTCTTT.

This rearrangement joins TRBV5-6 to TRBJ2-7; D unresolved. From germline, CDR1 is SGHDT and CDR2 YYEEEE. Trimming shortened V by 5 bases and J by 2 bases, and 17 bases separated the two germline ends. The CDR3 runs to 15 residues. CDR3 protein: CASSPPKDVAYEQYF. CDR3 in DNA: TGTGCCAGCAGTCCCCCCAAGGATGTGGCCTACGAGCAGTACTTC.

The V and J genes are TRBV2 and TRBJ2-1; D not certain. The CDR3 extends over 14 amino acids. Trimming cost V 4 bases and J 2 bases, with 9 bases left between them. CDR1 SNHLY and CDR2 FYNNEI come from the germline V gene. CDR3 sequence: CASSATETYNEQFF. DNA of the CDR3: TGTGCCAGCAGTGCCACAGAAACCTACAATGAGCAGTTCTTC.

The chain couples TRBV5-4 to TRBJ2-7, with TRBD2 identical over 8 bases. V dropped 4 bases and J dropped 5; count of bases not matched to a gene: 11. Germline values: CDR1 SGHNT, CDR2 YYREEE (reference sequence). The CDR3 contains 15 residues. CDR3 sequence reads: CASSLDLGSGNEQYF. The CDR3 DNA is TGTGCCAGCAGCCTGGATTTGGGTAGCGGGAACGAGCAGTACTTC. The variable domain in full, completed from reference TRBV5-4 and TRBJ2-7, reads ETGVTQSPTHLIKTRGQQVTLRCSSQSGHNTVSWYQQALGQGPQFIFQYYREEENGRGNFPPRFSGLQFPNYSSELNVNALELDDSALYLCASSLDLGSGNEQYFGPGTRLTVT.

The chain combines TRBV10-1 with TRBJ1-2, with D possibly TRBD1 on 6 matching bases. Per the germline V gene, CDR1 is WNHNN and CDR2 is SYGVQD (reference sequence). The CDR3 is 18 residues long. Trimming removed 5 bases from V and 4 bases from J, with 26 bases in between. This CDR3 reads CASSLPPGTTTLIYGYTF. The DNA for the CDR3 is TGCGCCAGCAGTCTACCCCCGGGGACAACTACACTTATCTATGGCTACACCTTC.

V is TRBV2 and J is TRBJ1-1; D is possibly TRBD1 (6 bases). This CDR3 region has 15 residues. Germline loops: CDR1 SNHLY, CDR2 FYNNEI. V was pared by 10 bases and J by 1 base, with 19 bases between. This chain's CDR3 is CATPGPQGRNTEAFF. In DNA, the CDR3 is TGTGCCACCCCGGGCCCACAGGGCAGGAACACTGAAGCTTTCTTT.

This chain joins TRBV30 and TRBJ1-3; D possibly corresponds to TRBD1 (5 bases). This CDR3 has 14 amino acids. Germline CDR1 GTSNPN, CDR2 SVGIG (reference sequence). The V and J ends lost 0 bases and 2 bases respectively, with 8 bases between them. The CDR3 nucleotides read TGTGCCTGGAGTGTAGGAGGGGCTGGAAACACCATATATTTT. This sequence encodes CAWSVGGAGNTIYF. The full variable domain, its missing parts supplied by reference TRBV30 and TRBJ1-3, is SQTIHQWPATLVQPVGSPLSLECTVEGTSNPNLYWYRQAAGRGLQLLFYSVGIGQISSEVPQNLSASRPQDRQFILSSKKLLLSDSGFYLCAWSVGGAGNTIYFGEGSWLTVV.

The chain carries TRBV9 and TRBJ1-6; D remains ambiguous. Germline V gene sequence: CDR1 SGDLS, CDR2 YYNGEE. The CDR3 spans 16 residues. Between the trimmed V and J ends, which lost 1 base and 0 bases, there was a span of 8 bases. CDR3 loop: CASSVSPSSYNSPLHF. CDR3 coding DNA: TGTGCCAGCAGCGTATCACCGAGCTCCTATAATTCACCCCTCCACTTT.

This clone has a single count. CDR3 coding DNA: TGTGCCAGCAGCTTAGCTCCCGCTAGCCCACGGTGGGGTGAGCAGTTCTTC. Protein sequence: CASSLAPASPRWGEQFF. The V and J genes are TRBV7-2 and TRBJ2-1; possibly TRBD2 for D (5 bases). Germline V CDR1 and CDR2: SGHTA, FQGNSA. This CDR3 has 17 amino acids. V was shortened by 0 bases and J by 9 bases, with 21 bases between the two germline ends. The whole variable domain, remainder taken from reference TRBV7-2 and TRBJ2-1, is GAGVSQSPSNKVTEKGKDVELRCDPISGHTALYWYRQSLGQGLEFLIYFQGNSAPDKSGLPSDRFSAERTGGSVSTLTIQRTQQEDSAVYLCASSLAPASPRWGEQFFGPGTRLTVL.

The genes are TRBV6-1 and TRBJ2-7, with 9 bases that match TRBD1. The CDR3 length is 14 residues. The V segment lost 5 bases and the J segment 2 bases; nucleotides outside the gene matches: 4. Germline V gene sequence: CDR1 MNHNS, CDR2 SASEGT. The CDR3 sequence: CASSPGTGPYEQYF. The CDR3, as DNA: TGTGCCAGCAGTCCCGGGACAGGGCCCTACGAGCAGTACTTC.

This clone was observed a few times. This chain links TRBV6-6 with TRBJ2-7, with D tentatively TRBD1 (6 bases). Per the germline V gene, CDR1 is MNHNY and CDR2 is SVGAGI (reference sequence). CDR3 length: 12 residues. Between the trimmed V and J ends, which lost 6 bases and 9 bases, there was a span of 15 bases. The CDR3, as DNA: TGTGCCAGCAGCCCGGACAGAATTGGGCAGTACTTC. As protein: CASSPDRIGQYF.

The chain's CDR3 is CASSSGVSETQYF. CDR3 coding DNA: TGTGCCAGCAGTTCCGGGGTATCAGAGACCCAGTACTTC. The chain links TRBV6-5 to TRBJ2-5; D is possibly TRBD2 (5 bases). From germline, CDR1 is MNHEY and CDR2 SVGAGI. Trimming pared 4 bases from V and 4 bases from J, leaving 10 bases between. This CDR3 comprises 13 residues.

This chain joins TRBV5-1 and TRBJ1-5; D gene unclear. CDR1 SGHRS and CDR2 YFSETQ come from the germline V gene. The CDR3 is made up of 9 amino acids. V was cut by 5 bases and J by 7 bases, with 1 base left in between. As DNA, the CDR3 is TGCGCCAGCAGACAGCCCCAGCATTTT. It encodes CASRQPQHF.